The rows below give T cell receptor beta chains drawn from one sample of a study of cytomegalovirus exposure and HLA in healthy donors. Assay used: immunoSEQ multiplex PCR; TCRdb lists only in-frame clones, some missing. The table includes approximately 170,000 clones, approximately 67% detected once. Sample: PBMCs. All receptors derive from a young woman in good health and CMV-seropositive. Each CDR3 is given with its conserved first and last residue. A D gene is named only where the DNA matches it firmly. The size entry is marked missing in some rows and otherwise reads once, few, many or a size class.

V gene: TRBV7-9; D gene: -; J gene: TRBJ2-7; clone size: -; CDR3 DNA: TGTGCCAGCAGATCGAACAGCCCCTACGAGCAGTACTTC; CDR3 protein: CASRSNSPYEQYF
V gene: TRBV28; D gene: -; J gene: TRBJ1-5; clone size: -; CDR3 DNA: TGTGCCAGCAGTCAAAAGCAACGGACAATCCCGGGGAGGTATTTT; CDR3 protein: CASSQKQRTIPGRYF
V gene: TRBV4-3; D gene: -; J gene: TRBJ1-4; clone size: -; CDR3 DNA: TGCGCCAGCAGCCTATACGGTGAAAAACTGTTTTTT; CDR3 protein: CASSLYGEKLFF
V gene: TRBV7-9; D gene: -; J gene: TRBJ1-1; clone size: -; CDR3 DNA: TGTGCCAGCAGCTACAGGGTAAGCACTGAAGCTTTCTTT; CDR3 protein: CASSYRVSTEAFF
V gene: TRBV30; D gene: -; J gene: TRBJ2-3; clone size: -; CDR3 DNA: TGTGCCTGGACCATCAGGGGAGTCACAGATACGCAGTATTTT; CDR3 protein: CAWTIRGVTDTQYF
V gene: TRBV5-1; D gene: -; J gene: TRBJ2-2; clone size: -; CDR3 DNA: TGCGCCAGCAGCGCGGCGGGACTCGGGGAGCTGTTTTTT; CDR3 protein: CASSAAGLGELFF
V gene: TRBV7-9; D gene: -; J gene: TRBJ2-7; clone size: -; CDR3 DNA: TGTGCCAGCGGGGGGGACAGGTTGGCCGAGCAGTACTTC; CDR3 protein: CASGGDRLAEQYF
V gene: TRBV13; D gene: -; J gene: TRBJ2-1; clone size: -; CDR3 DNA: TGTGCCAGCAGCTTTGGGAGGGGGGACTACAATGAGCAGTTCTTC; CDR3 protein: CASSFGRGDYNEQFF
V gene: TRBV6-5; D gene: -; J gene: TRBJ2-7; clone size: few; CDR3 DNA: TGTGCCAGCAGAAACCAGGTCTACGAGCAGTACTTC; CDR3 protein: CASRNQVYEQYF
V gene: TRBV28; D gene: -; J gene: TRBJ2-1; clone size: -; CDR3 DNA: TGTGCCAGCACCTTAGGACTATCCAGGACCCATGAGCAGTTCTTC; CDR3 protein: CASTLGLSRTHEQFF
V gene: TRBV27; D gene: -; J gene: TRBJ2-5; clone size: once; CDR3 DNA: TGTGCCAGCAGTTTAGGTGGGGCACCCCAGGAGACCCAGTACTTC; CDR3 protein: CASSLGGAPQETQYF
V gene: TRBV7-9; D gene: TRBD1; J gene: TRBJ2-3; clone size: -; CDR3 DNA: TGTGCCAGCAGCCCCGCCTGGGACAGTAAAAATAGGCAGTATTTT; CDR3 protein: CASSPAWDSKNRQYF
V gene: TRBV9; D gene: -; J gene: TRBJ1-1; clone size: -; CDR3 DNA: TGTGCCAGCAGCGTAGCCCCAACAGGGATGAACACTGACGCTTTCTTT; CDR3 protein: CASSVAPTGMNTDAFF
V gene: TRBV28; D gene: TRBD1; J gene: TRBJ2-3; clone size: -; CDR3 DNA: TGTGCCAGCAGCCTCGGGACAGTAGATGTAGATACGCAGTATTTT; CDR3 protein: CASSLGTVDVDTQYF
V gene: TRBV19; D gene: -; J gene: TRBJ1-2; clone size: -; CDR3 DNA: TGTGCCAGTAGTATGGGGGGTTCAGGCTATGGCTACACCTTC; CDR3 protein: CASSMGGSGYGYTF
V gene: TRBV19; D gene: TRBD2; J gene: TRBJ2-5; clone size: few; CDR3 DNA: TGTGCCAGTAGTATCCAGCGGGGGGCTCAAGAGACCCAGTACTTC; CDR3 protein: CASSIQRGAQETQYF
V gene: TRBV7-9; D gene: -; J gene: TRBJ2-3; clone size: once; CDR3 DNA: TGTGCCAGCAGCCAGGGGTCACGGATGGGAGATACGCAGTATTTT; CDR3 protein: CASSQGSRMGDTQYF
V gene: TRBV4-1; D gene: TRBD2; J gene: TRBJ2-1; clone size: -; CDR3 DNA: TGCGCCAGCAGCATTCCGGGAGGCGGGCCCGATGAGCAGTTCTTC; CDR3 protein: CASSIPGGGPDEQFF
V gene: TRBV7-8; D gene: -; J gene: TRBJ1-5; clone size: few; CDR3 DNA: TGTGCCAGCAGCTTGCTGCTAAATCAGCCCCAGCATTTT; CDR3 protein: CASSLLLNQPQHF
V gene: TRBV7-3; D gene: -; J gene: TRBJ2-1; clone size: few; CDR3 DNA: TGTGCCAGCAGTACCCCGGGACTGAAGAACAATGAGCAGTTCTTC; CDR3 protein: CASSTPGLKNNEQFF
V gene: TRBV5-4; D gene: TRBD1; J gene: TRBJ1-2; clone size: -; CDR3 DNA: TGTGCCAGCAGCACAAGACAGGGGGAAGCTAACTATGGCTACACCTTC; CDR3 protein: CASSTRQGEANYGYTF
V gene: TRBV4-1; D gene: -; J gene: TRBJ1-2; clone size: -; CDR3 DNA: TGCGCCAGCAGCAAGGCGGTCTCCGCCGGCTACACCTTC; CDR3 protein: CASSKAVSAGYTF
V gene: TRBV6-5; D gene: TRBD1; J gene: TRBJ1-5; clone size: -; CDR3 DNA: TGTGCCAGCAGTTACAGGACAGGGGATCAGCCCCAGCATTTT; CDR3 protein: CASSYRTGDQPQHF
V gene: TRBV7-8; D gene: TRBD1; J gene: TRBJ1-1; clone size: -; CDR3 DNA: TGTGCCAGCAGCTTAGCATACAGGGGGAGGGTGAACACTGAAGCTTTCTTT; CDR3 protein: CASSLAYRGRVNTEAFF
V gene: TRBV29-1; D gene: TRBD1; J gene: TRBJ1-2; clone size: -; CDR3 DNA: TGCAGCGTATCGACAGGGAGAGAATATGGCTACACCTTC; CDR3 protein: CSVSTGREYGYTF
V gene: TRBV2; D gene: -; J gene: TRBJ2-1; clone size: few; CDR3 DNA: TGTGCCAGTAAACTCAGCGAGAGAGCAAACAATGAGCAGTTCTTC; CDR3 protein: CASKLSERANNEQFF
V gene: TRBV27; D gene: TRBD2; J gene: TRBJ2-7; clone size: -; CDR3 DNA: TGTGCCAGCAGTTTACAGTTGGGGGAGGGCTCCTACGAGCAGTACTTC; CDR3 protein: CASSLQLGEGSYEQYF
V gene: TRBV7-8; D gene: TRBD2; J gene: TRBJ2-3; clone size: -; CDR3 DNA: TGTGCCAGCAGCGCCAGGTGGGGAGGGACGCAGTATTTT; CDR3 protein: CASSARWGGTQYF
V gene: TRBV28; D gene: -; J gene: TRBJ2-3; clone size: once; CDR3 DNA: TGTGCCAGCAGTTTTTGGGGGGATTCGTCAGATACGCAGTATTTT; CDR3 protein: CASSFWGDSSDTQYF
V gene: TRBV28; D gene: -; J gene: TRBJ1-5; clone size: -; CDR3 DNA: TGTGCCAGCAGTTTCTTCTCGGGAATAGTGGGCAATCAGCCCCAGCATTTT; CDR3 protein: CASSFFSGIVGNQPQHF
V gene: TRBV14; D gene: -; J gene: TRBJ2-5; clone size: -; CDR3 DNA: TGTGCCAGCAGCCAAGATCAAGAGACACCCCGGTACTTC; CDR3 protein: CASSQDQETPRYF
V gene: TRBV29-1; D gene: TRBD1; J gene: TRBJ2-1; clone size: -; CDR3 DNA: TGCAGCGTGGCCAGACAGGGGACTTTCAATGAGCAGTTCTTC; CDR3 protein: CSVARQGTFNEQFF
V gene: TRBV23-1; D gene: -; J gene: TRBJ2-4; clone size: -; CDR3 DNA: TGCGCCAGCAGTGGACACAGAGCAGGGGACTTC; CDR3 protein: CASSGHRAGDF
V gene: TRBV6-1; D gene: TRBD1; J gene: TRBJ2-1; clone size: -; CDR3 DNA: TGTGCCAGCAGGGCTTCAGGGGGCTCCTACAATGAGCAGTTCTTC; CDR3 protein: CASRASGGSYNEQFF
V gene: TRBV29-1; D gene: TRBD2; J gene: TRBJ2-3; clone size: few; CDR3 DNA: TGCAGCGTTTCCCCGGGAGGGTCAGATACGCAGTATTTT; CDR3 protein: CSVSPGGSDTQYF
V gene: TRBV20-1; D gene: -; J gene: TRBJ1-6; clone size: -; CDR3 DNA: TGCAGTGCTAGCGAGTTTTCACCCCTCCACTTT; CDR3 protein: CSASEFSPLHF
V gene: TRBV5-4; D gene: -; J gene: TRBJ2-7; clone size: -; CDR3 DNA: TGTGCCAGCACCAACCCGAACAGGCCAAACTACGAGCAGTACTTC; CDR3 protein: CASTNPNRPNYEQYF
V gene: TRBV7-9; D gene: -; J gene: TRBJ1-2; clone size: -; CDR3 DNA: TGTGCCAGCAGCCGGGGAGGAGGGGCAGACTATGGCTACACCTTC; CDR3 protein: CASSRGGGADYGYTF
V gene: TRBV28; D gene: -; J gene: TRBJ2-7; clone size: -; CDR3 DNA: TGTGCCAGCAGCTCGTCTTTTAGCAAAAGGCACGAGCAGTACTTC; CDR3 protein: CASSSSFSKRHEQYF
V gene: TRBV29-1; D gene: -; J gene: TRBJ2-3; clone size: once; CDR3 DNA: TGCAGCGTTGTAAGAGGGATCACAGATACGCAGTATTTT; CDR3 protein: CSVVRGITDTQYF
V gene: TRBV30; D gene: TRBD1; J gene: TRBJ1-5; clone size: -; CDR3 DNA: TGTGCCTGGAGTGGAGGAAGGGGGCAGGGTCAGCCCCAGCATTTT; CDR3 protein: CAWSGGRGQGQPQHF